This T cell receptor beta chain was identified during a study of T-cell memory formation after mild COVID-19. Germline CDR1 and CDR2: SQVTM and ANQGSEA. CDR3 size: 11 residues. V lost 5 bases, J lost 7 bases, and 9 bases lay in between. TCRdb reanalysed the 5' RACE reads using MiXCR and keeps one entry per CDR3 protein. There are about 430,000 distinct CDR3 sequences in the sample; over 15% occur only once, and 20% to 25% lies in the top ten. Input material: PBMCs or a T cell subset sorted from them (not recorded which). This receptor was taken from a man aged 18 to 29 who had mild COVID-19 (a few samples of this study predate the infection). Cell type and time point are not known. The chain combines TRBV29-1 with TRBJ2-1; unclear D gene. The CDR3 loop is CSVFIRNEQFF. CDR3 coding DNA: TGCAGCGTTTTTATCCGGAATGAGCAGTTCTTC.